The present TCR beta chain was sequenced within a study of T cell responses to AZD1222 COVID-19 vaccine. TCRdb's copy holds only in-frame clones and misses some; the assay was immunoSEQ multiplex PCR. The data hold 130,000 to 150,000 clones, with 85% to 95% observed a single time. Whole-study results and caveats: Of spike-specific TCRs, nearly half reportedly target regions left unmutated in variants. Spike-spanning, vaccine-associated CD4 TCRs were dominant at 160-218 and 743-854.

Losses at the gene ends were 1 base for V and 6 bases for J; bases not matched to a gene: 16. Germline V gene lookup returns CDR1 SGHVS and CDR2 FQNEAQ. The CDR3 runs 19 residues. For this clone: The target antigen is unknown.

The origin of this receptor is an adult who had recovered from COVID-19. This chain links TRBV7-8 with TRBJ2-5; 11 bases agree with TRBD1. The sample consisted of peripheral blood, taken after recovery from COVID-19. CDR3 DNA: TGTGCCAGCAGCTTAGTGGCCGGGACAGGGGGTAGAACGCCCAAGACCCAGTACTTC. It translates to CASSLVAGTGGRTPKTQYF.